The 16 T cell receptor beta chains given below trace back to one sample, sequenced in a study of T cell responses to AZD1222 COVID-19 vaccine. Sequencing used immunoSEQ multiplex PCR; TCRdb keeps in-frame clones, though not all of them. The table records about 140,000 clones, under 95% of them present only once. Sequences were derived from peripheral blood, sampled on day 0 of AZD1222 vaccination. The receptors here all came from an adult in good health.

This clone is a singleton in its sample. The chain has TRBV30 and TRBJ1-2; tentatively, D is TRBD1 (5 bases). Trimming took 6 bases from V and 4 from J, leaving 15 bases between them. The CDR3 totals 13 residues. The germline V gene has CDR1 GTSNPN and CDR2 SVGIG (reference sequence). This CDR3 reads CACKPGRLYGYTF. CDR3 sequence (DNA): TGTGCCTGCAAGCCAGGGCGGCTCTATGGCTACACCTTC.

The V and J genes are TRBV6-1 and TRBJ1-4; D is ambiguous. This CDR3 region has 14 residues. CDR1 and CDR2 (germline): MNHNS, SASEGT. Deletions cut 2 bases from V and 8 bases from J, with 12 bases between. This chain's CDR3 is CASSEMQAGEKLFF. The CDR3 bases are TGTGCCAGCAGTGAAATGCAGGCGGGGGAAAAACTGTTTTTT.

The chain employs TRBV19 and TRBJ2-7; D call uncertain. The V end was cut by 0 bases, the J end by 0 bases, with 12 bases between. The CDR3 covers 16 residues. Germline lookup yields CDR1 LNHDA and CDR2 SQIVND (reference sequence). Written as DNA, the CDR3 is TGTGCCAGTAGTATAGAAACGACGAGTAGCTCCTACGAGCAGTACTTC. It codes for CASSIETTSSSYEQYF.

This chain joins TRBV5-1 and TRBJ2-5; D might be TRBD1 (5 bases). Germline CDR1 SGHRS, CDR2 YFSETQ. Trimming stripped 0 bases from V and 3 bases from J, with 9 bases between. The CDR3 has 14 residues. The CDR3 reads CASSLAGPKETQYF. The DNA of the CDR3 is TGCGCCAGCAGCTTGGCAGGGCCAAAAGAGACCCAGTACTTC.

V gene TRBV6-5 combines with J gene TRBJ1-1; D gene ambiguous. The CDR3 loop spans 14 amino acids. The V gene lost 3 bases and the J gene lost 1 base, with 9 bases spanning the gap. Germline CDR1 and CDR2: MNHEY and SVGAGI. DNA for the CDR3: TGTGCCAGCAGTTATTTGACGAGGAACACTGAAGCTTTCTTT. Protein: CASSYLTRNTEAFF.

J is TRBJ1-1 and V is TRBV2; D unclear. V was pared by 7 bases and J by 0 bases, with 6 bases between. This CDR3 spans 12 amino acids. Germline V CDR1 and CDR2: SNHLY, FYNNEI. The CDR3 spells CASIALNTEAFF. CDR3 nucleotide sequence: TGTGCCAGCATCGCCCTGAACACTGAAGCTTTCTTT.

J is TRBJ2-1 and V is TRBV28; 8 bases align to TRBD2. V trimming: 5 bases; J trimming: 10 bases; junction bases outside the gene matches: 19. CDR3 size: 17 residues. Germline loops: CDR1 MDHEN, CDR2 SYDVKM. The CDR3 region is CASSGPISGNWREEQFF. The CDR3 DNA reads as TGTGCCAGCAGTGGACCCATTAGCGGGAACTGGCGTGAGGAGCAGTTCTTC.

This chain uses TRBV28 with TRBJ1-2, with unresolved D. This CDR3 is 12 amino acids long. Germline V lookup: CDR1 MDHEN, CDR2 SYDVKM. The V and J ends lost 7 bases and 8 bases respectively, with 14 bases between them. CDR3 sequence: CASNLGKRGYTF. CDR3 DNA: TGTGCCAGCAACTTAGGGAAAAGGGGCTACACCTTC.

The chain combines TRBV29-1 with TRBJ2-7; D uncertain. V lost 2 bases, J lost 2 bases, and 4 bases lay in between. The germline gives CDR1 SQVTM, CDR2 ANQGSEA. This CDR3 contains 11 residues. CDR3 sequence (DNA): TGCAGCGTTGAATTGACCTACGAGCAGTACTTC. It encodes CSVELTYEQYF.

This chain joins TRBV11-2 and TRBJ2-1; a weak D match, TRBD2 (6 bases). The germline CDR1 and CDR2 sequences are SGHAT and FQNNGV. The CDR3 contains 14 residues. Trimming removed 0 bases at V and 9 bases at J, with 12 bases between. The CDR3 DNA reads TGTGCCAGCAGCTTAGAGAGGGCGGGGTTTGAGCAGTTCTTC. This encodes CASSLERAGFEQFF.

The V and J genes are TRBV28 and TRBJ1-3; possibly TRBD1 for D (5 bases). The CDR3 sequence is 16 residues long. Deletions cut 2 bases from V and 2 bases from J, with 13 bases between. Germline V lookup: CDR1 MDHEN, CDR2 SYDVKM. DNA of the CDR3: TGTGCCAGCAGTTTAGGGACCCAGGCGGCTGGAAACACCATATATTTT. The encoded protein is CASSLGTQAAGNTIYF.

This chain uses TRBV7-9 with TRBJ1-3, with a tentative D call TRBD1 (5 bases). Per the germline V gene, CDR1 is SEHNR and CDR2 is FQNEAQ (reference sequence). V gave up 4 bases and J gave up 4 bases, with 26 bases separating them. The length of the CDR3 is 19 residues. CDR3 protein: CASSSHPTGTLDVGNTIYF. The CDR3, as DNA: TGTGCCAGCAGCTCCCACCCTACCGGGACTTTGGACGTCGGAAACACCATATATTTT.

The chain has TRBV18 and TRBJ1-5; D remains unclear. Germline V lookup: CDR1 KGHSH, CDR2 LQKENI. Trimming took 2 bases from V and 4 from J, leaving 6 bases between them. CDR3 size: 13 residues. The CDR3 DNA reads as TGTGCCAGCTCACCAAAAACGAATCAGCCCCAGCATTTT. Its protein is CASSPKTNQPQHF.

This chain connects TRBV19 to TRBJ1-1; D perhaps matches TRBD1 (6 bases). Trimming left V 5 bases short and J 0 bases short, with 16 bases between. Per the germline V gene, CDR1 is LNHDA and CDR2 is SQIVND (reference sequence). The CDR3 has 16 residues. The CDR3 region is CASSPHREIMNTEAFF. The CDR3 coding sequence is TGTGCCAGTAGTCCTCACAGGGAGATCATGAACACTGAAGCTTTCTTT.

CDR3 amino acids: CASRATSAFF. DNA of the CDR3: TGTGCCAGCAGGGCAACTTCGGCTTTCTTT. The rearrangement joins TRBV2 to TRBJ1-1; D ambiguous. The CDR3 is 10 residues long. Between the trimmed V and J ends, which lost 6 bases and 11 bases, there was a span of 10 bases. Germline V lookup: CDR1 SNHLY, CDR2 FYNNEI. Based on the CDR3 plus reference TRBV2 and TRBJ1-1, the full variable domain is EPEVTQTPSHQVTQMGQEVILRCVPISNHLYFYWYRQILGQKVEFLVSFYNNEISEKSEIFDDQFSVERPDGSNFTLKIRSTKLEDSAMYFCASRATSAFFGQGTRLTVV.

The chain links TRBV4-2 to TRBJ2-2; D is undetermined. Per germline, CDR1 LGHNA and CDR2 YNFKEQ. The germline V and J ends were trimmed by 4 bases and 3 bases, with 9 bases remaining between them. The CDR3 extends over 14 amino acids. The CDR3 loop reads CASSPRSYTGELFF. Here the CDR3 DNA reads TGTGCCAGCAGCCCCCGGTCGTACACCGGGGAGCTGTTTTTT.